These 5 T cell receptor beta chains originate from one sample sequenced in a study of blood T cell repertoires in COVID-19. Assay: immunoSEQ multiplex PCR; the TCRdb copy retains only in-frame clones and omits some. The sample lists fewer than 90,000 clones, 90% to 95% occurring once. Sample: peripheral blood. These receptor sequences come from a human donor with active COVID-19. The donor label of this sample is uncertain.

The chain joins TRBV11-3 to TRBJ2-1; 10 bases map to TRBD2. V shed 3 bases, J shed 0 bases, and the junction held 14 bases outside the gene matches. CDR1 is SGHNT, CDR2 YENEEA, per germline. The CDR3 spans 20 residues. CDR3 sequence (DNA): TGTGCCAGCAGCTTTTCGGGGTCTCGAACTAGCGGGACCTCCTACAATGAGCAGTTCTTC. Its translation is CASSFSGSRTSGTSYNEQFF.

The table lists this clone with a count of one. This chain connects TRBV5-5 to TRBJ2-3, with D perhaps matching TRBD1 (7 bases). This CDR3 comprises 16 residues. Trimming cost V 4 bases and J 0 bases, with 15 bases left between them. Germline values: CDR1 SGHKS, CDR2 YYEKEE (reference sequence). In DNA form, the CDR3 reads TGTGCCAGCAGCGGCGGGACAGTTACGAGCACAGATACGCAGTATTTT. This sequence encodes CASSGGTVTSTDTQYF.

The chain joins TRBV7-2 to TRBJ1-5; no firm D call. Trimming stripped 1 base from V and 7 bases from J, with 11 bases between. This CDR3 comprises 14 residues. Germline assignment: CDR1 SGHTA and CDR2 FQGNSA. The CDR3 is CASSLDSGSQPQHF. DNA of the CDR3: TGTGCCAGCAGCTTAGACTCTGGGAGCCAGCCCCAGCATTTT.

J is TRBJ2-7 and V is TRBV9, with 9 bases that match TRBD2. The junction had 10 bases not matched to a gene; V was cut back by 4 bases and J by 2 bases. This CDR3 contains 16 residues. Germline CDR1 reads SGDLS; CDR2 reads YYNGEE. This CDR3 reads CASSPGASGAPYEQYF. The CDR3, as DNA: TGTGCCAGCAGCCCCGGGGCTAGCGGGGCCCCCTACGAGCAGTACTTC.

A few counts support this clone. The chain carries TRBV12-3 or TRBV12-4 and TRBJ2-3; D unresolved. The CDR3 is 13 residues long. Between the trimmed V and J ends, which lost 2 bases and 4 bases, there was a span of 7 bases. This chain's CDR3 is CASSLLTADTQYF. The CDR3 DNA follows: TGTGCCAGCAGTTTACTGACTGCAGATACGCAGTATTTT.